One sample yielded the 17 T cell receptor beta chains listed below, sequenced in a study of T cell responses to AZD1222 COVID-19 vaccine. Generated by immunoSEQ multiplex PCR, the TCRdb table keeps only in-frame clones and is missing some. The sample lists more than 85,000 clones, about 89% occurring once. This material consisted of peripheral blood, taken on day 0 of AZD1222 vaccination. The receptors were sampled from an adult in good health.

Concerning this clone: Other DNA sequences in the same sample also yield this CDR3. This chain uses TRBV6-5 with TRBJ2-3, with D unclear. The CDR3 is 13 residues long. Germline V gene lookup returns CDR1 MNHEY and CDR2 SVGAGI. V lost 3 bases, J lost 1 base, and 5 bases lay in between. In DNA, the CDR3 is TGTGCCAGCAGTTATCCCGGCACAGATACGCAGTATTTT. It specifies CASSYPGTDTQYF.

The chain employs TRBV5-5 and TRBJ1-2; D is undetermined. Trimming pared 7 bases from V and 5 bases from J, leaving 12 bases between. Germline-derived CDR1 and CDR2 are SGHKS and YYEKEE (reference sequence). The CDR3 covers 12 residues. Here the CDR3 reads CASENKGYGYTF. DNA of the CDR3: TGTGCCAGCGAAAACAAGGGATATGGCTACACCTTC.

The chain links TRBV20-1 to TRBJ2-7, with 10 bases identical to TRBD2. The germline V gene encodes CDR1 DFQATT and CDR2 SNEGSKA (reference sequence). V shed 3 bases, J shed 7 bases, and the junction held 6 bases outside the gene matches. The CDR3 has 13 amino acids. CDR3 sequence reads: CSASDPGLAEQYF. CDR3 sequence (DNA): TGCAGTGCTAGTGACCCGGGACTAGCGGAGCAGTACTTC.

CDR3 protein: CASSPGTVLTNEKLFF. The DNA of the CDR3 is TGTGCCAGCAGTCCCGGGACAGTTTTGACTAATGAAAAACTGTTTTTT. V and J are TRBV28 and TRBJ1-4; 7 bases agree with TRBD1. In germline, CDR1 is MDHEN, CDR2 SYDVKM. The CDR3 runs to 16 residues. Germline trimming cut 5 bases from V and 2 bases from J; bases unmatched to any gene: 8.

This chain connects TRBV5-6 to TRBJ1-1; D gene unclear. V was shortened by 4 bases and J by 0 bases, with 7 bases between the two germline ends. The V gene's germline CDR1 is SGHDT and CDR2 YYEEEE. CDR3 length: 13 amino acids. CDR3 sequence: CASSRGLNTEAFF. CDR3 nucleotide sequence: TGTGCCAGCAGCAGAGGACTGAACACTGAAGCTTTCTTT.

V gene TRBV5-1 combines with J gene TRBJ2-1; D remains unclear. This CDR3 region has 13 residues. Per germline, CDR1 SGHRS and CDR2 YFSETQ. Deletions cut 4 bases from V and 7 bases from J, with 12 bases between. This CDR3 is CASSPDPANEQFF. The CDR3 DNA reads TGCGCCAGCAGCCCAGACCCCGCGAATGAGCAGTTCTTC.

The V call is TRBV12-3 or TRBV12-4, the J call TRBJ1-2; D is unresolved. The CDR3 is 11 amino acids. V was cut by 7 bases and J by 1 base, with 4 bases left in between. Written as DNA, the CDR3 is TGTGCCAGCACCCGTAACTATGGCTACACCTTC. It specifies CASTRNYGYTF.

The V and J genes are TRBV2 and TRBJ1-5, with D hard to call. CDR1 is SNHLY and CDR2 is FYNNEI in the germline V gene. This CDR3 is built from 15 residues. The germline V and J ends were trimmed by 5 bases and 7 bases, with 18 bases remaining between them. The CDR3 spells CASSPVVPRTQPQHF. The CDR3 DNA is TGTGCCAGCAGTCCCGTAGTACCTCGGACCCAGCCCCAGCATTTT. The complete variable domain, with remaining parts taken from reference TRBV2 and TRBJ1-5, reads EPEVTQTPSHQVTQMGQEVILRCVPISNHLYFYWYRQILGQKVEFLVSFYNNEISEKSEIFDDQFSVERPDGSNFTLKIRSTKLEDSAMYFCASSPVVPRTQPQHFGDGTRLSIL.

The chain is built from TRBV5-5 and TRBJ1-5; D is unresolved. In germline, CDR1 is SGHKS, CDR2 YYEKEE (reference sequence). This CDR3 comprises 15 residues. V was shortened by 0 bases and J by 3 bases, with 10 bases between the two germline ends. CDR3 sequence reads: CASSLGSPHNQPQHF. The CDR3 DNA reads as TGTGCCAGCAGCTTGGGGTCCCCTCACAATCAGCCCCAGCATTTT.

The chain links TRBV4-1 to TRBJ2-3; D may be TRBD2 (6 bases). CDR1 is MGHRA, CDR2 YSYEKL, per germline. The V and J ends lost 0 bases and 2 bases respectively, with 12 bases between them. The CDR3 is 16 amino acids. The CDR3 protein is CASSQDRGSDTDTQYF. CDR3 nucleotide sequence: TGCGCCAGCAGCCAAGATCGGGGGAGCGACACAGATACGCAGTATTTT.

V is TRBV19 and J is TRBJ1-4, with D maybe TRBD1 (5 bases). The CDR3 has 14 amino acids. The V end lost 3 bases, the J end lost 5 bases, and 10 bases lay between the germline ends. The V gene's germline CDR1 is LNHDA and CDR2 SQIVND (reference sequence). This chain's CDR3 is CASSMTDLNEKLFF. The CDR3 nucleotides are TGTGCCAGTAGTATGACAGATTTAAATGAAAAACTGTTTTTT.

This rearrangement joins TRBV11-2 to TRBJ1-2, with a tentative D call TRBD1 (5 bases). V was clipped by 1 base and J by 7 bases, with 10 bases between them. Germline V CDR1 and CDR2: SGHAT, FQNNGV. The CDR3 runs 13 residues. CDR3 protein: CASSLVGDRGYTF. The CDR3 coding sequence is TGTGCCAGCAGCTTAGTGGGGGATCGTGGCTACACCTTC.

The rearrangement joins TRBV12-5 to TRBJ1-4, with D unclear. This CDR3 spans 18 amino acids. V lost 4 bases to trimming and J lost 4 bases, with 22 bases between them. CDR1 LGHNT and CDR2 FRNRAP come from the germline V gene. CDR3 amino acids: CASGWLPTDTGNNEKLFF. As DNA, the CDR3 is TGTGCTAGTGGTTGGCTGCCAACCGACACCGGGAATAATGAAAAACTGTTTTTT.

This sequence joins TRBV7-9 and TRBJ1-2, with D uncertain. The germline V and J ends were trimmed by 1 base and 6 bases, with 6 bases remaining between them. There are 12 residues in the CDR3. Germline values: CDR1 SEHNR, CDR2 FQNEAQ (reference sequence). CDR3 sequence: CASSLVRDGYTF. CDR3 coding DNA: TGTGCCAGCAGCTTAGTGAGGGATGGCTACACCTTC.

The V call is TRBV28, the J call TRBJ1-2; 9 bases fit TRBD1. The CDR3 covers 14 residues. V shed 4 bases, J shed 7 bases, and the junction held 7 bases outside the gene matches. In germline, CDR1 is MDHEN, CDR2 SYDVKM. DNA for the CDR3: TGTGCCAGCAGTTCTAAGGGACAGGGAACTGGCTACACCTTC. It encodes CASSSKGQGTGYTF.

V is TRBV4-3 and J is TRBJ2-3; 7 bases line up with TRBD1. This CDR3 region has 14 residues. Germline CDR1 is LGHNA and CDR2 is YSLEER. The V and J ends lost 3 bases and 4 bases, in that order; junction bases with no gene match: 4. The CDR3 reads CASSQEGGADTQYF. The CDR3 bases are TGCGCCAGCAGCCAGGAAGGGGGCGCAGATACGCAGTATTTT.

The chain uses TRBV5-1 and TRBJ2-7; possible D gene TRBD1, 6 bases. The CDR3 extends over 14 amino acids. Germline V gene data show CDR1 as SGHRS and CDR2 as YFSETQ. V was clipped by 1 base and J by 7 bases, with 15 bases between them. CDR3 nucleotide sequence: TGCGCCAGCAGCTTGCCCAGGGGTCCCGGAGAGCAGTACTTC. Protein sequence: CASSLPRGPGEQYF.